These 22 T cell receptor beta chains were sequenced from one sample in a study of cytomegalovirus exposure and HLA in healthy donors. The PCR was carried out with 60 Vbeta primers and 13 Jbeta primers. Produced via immunoSEQ multiplex PCR; TCRdb's table is partial and in-frame only. The data hold 95,000 to 150,000 clones, with over 60% observed a single time. The specimen sequenced was PBMCs. The source of these receptors is a female donor in good health and CMV-seronegative.

The chain has TRBV7-2 and TRBJ1-6; 7 bases agree with TRBD1. Trimming took 4 bases from V and 6 from J; bases not matched to a gene: 6. The CDR3 length is 15 residues. Germline CDR1 SGHTA, CDR2 FQGNSA. The CDR3 coding sequence is TGTGCCAGCAGCTCCAGGGGGAGAATTAATTCACCCCTCCACTTT. This codes for CASSSRGRINSPLHF. Together with reference TRBV7-2 and TRBJ1-6, the CDR3 gives the full variable domain: GAGVSQSPSNKVTEKGKDVELRCDPISGHTALYWYRQSLGQGLEFLIYFQGNSAPDKSGLPSDRFSAERTGGSVSTLTIQRTQQEDSAVYLCASSSRGRINSPLHFGNGTRLTVT.

The chain links TRBV18 to TRBJ1-5, with D perhaps matching TRBD1 (5 bases). Trimming removed 5 bases at V and 9 bases at J, with 17 bases between. Germline-derived CDR1 and CDR2 are KGHSH and LQKENI. The CDR3 is made up of 14 amino acids. The CDR3 nucleotides read TGTGCCAGCTCAACGGTGGGGCGGAATGCGCCCCAGCATTTT. Encoded protein: CASSTVGRNAPQHF. Using reference TRBV18 and TRBJ1-5 for the parts outside the CDR3, the full variable domain is NAGVMQNPRHLVRRRGQEARLRCSPMKGHSHVYWYRQLPEEGLKFMVYLQKENIIDESGMPKERFSAEFPKEGPSILRIQQVVRGDSAAYFCASSTVGRNAPQHFGDGTRLSIL.

This clone was seen once. V is TRBV28 and J is TRBJ2-3; perhaps TRBD2 as D (6 bases). Germline V lookup: CDR1 MDHEN, CDR2 SYDVKM. Trimming stripped 5 bases from V and 4 bases from J, with 13 bases between. CDR3 length: 14 amino acids. CDR3 DNA: TGTGCCAGCAGTACCGGGACTTTACCAGATACGCAGTATTTT. It specifies CASSTGTLPDTQYF.

The chain links TRBV5-1 to TRBJ2-5; D ambiguous. Germline CDR1 and CDR2: SGHRS and YFSETQ. CDR3 length: 14 residues. V was pared by 0 bases and J by 5 bases, with 11 bases between. The CDR3: CASSLAEVVETQYF. The CDR3 region has the DNA TGCGCCAGCAGCTTGGCTGAGGTTGTGGAGACCCAGTACTTC.

This chain connects TRBV9 to TRBJ2-7; 14 bases align to TRBD2. The CDR3 sequence is 14 residues long. CDR1 and CDR2 from the germline V gene are SGDLS and YYNGEE. Trimming removed 4 bases from V and 9 bases from J; junction bases left unmatched: 6. The CDR3 sequence: CASSPGLAGGRQYF. CDR3 in DNA: TGTGCCAGCAGCCCCGGACTAGCGGGAGGTCGGCAGTACTTC.

CDR3 DNA: TGCGCCAGCAGCTTGGCCCCGGGGAATTCCTACGAGCAGTACTTC. It encodes CASSLAPGNSYEQYF. The chain couples TRBV5-1 to TRBJ2-7; D possibly corresponds to TRBD2 (5 bases). Per the germline V gene, CDR1 is SGHRS and CDR2 is YFSETQ. CDR3 size: 15 residues. Trimming took off 0 bases at V and 1 base at J, with 11 bases between the two ends.

This clone came up a few times. The V and J genes are TRBV9 and TRBJ2-1; 9 bases align to TRBD2. The CDR3 length is 14 residues. The germline gives CDR1 SGDLS, CDR2 YYNGEE. Unmatched junction bases numbered 5, after V lost 6 bases and J lost 4 bases. The CDR3 DNA reads as TGTGCCAGCACCCGTAGCGGGAGTTACAATGAGCAGTTCTTC. This sequence encodes CASTRSGSYNEQFF.

This chain connects TRBV7-8 to TRBJ1-5, with a weak D call TRBD1 (6 bases). In germline, CDR1 is SGHVS, CDR2 FQNEAQ. The CDR3 consists of 14 residues. The V end was cut by 5 bases, the J end by 3 bases, with 11 bases between. The CDR3 is CASSGYRDNQPQHF. Written as DNA, the CDR3 is TGTGCCAGCAGCGGTTACAGGGACAATCAGCCCCAGCATTTT.

This chain connects TRBV7-3 to TRBJ2-5; weak D call: TRBD2 (5 bases). V lost 2 bases to trimming and J lost 4 bases, with 14 bases between them. Germline-derived CDR1 and CDR2 are SGHTA and FQGTGA. CDR3 length equals 15 residues. In DNA, the CDR3 is TGTGCCAGCAGCTTATCGGGGATTGGGCGAGAGACCCAGTACTTC. It encodes CASSLSGIGRETQYF.

This clone has a handful of counts. V is TRBV4-1 and J is TRBJ2-1; TRBD2 agrees at 11 bases. This CDR3 is built from 17 residues. CDR1 and CDR2 (germline): MGHRA, YSYEKL. V trimming: 0 bases; J trimming: 4 bases; junction bases outside the gene matches: 5. CDR3 loop: CASSQDLASGGYNEQFF. The CDR3 DNA sequence: TGCGCCAGCAGCCAAGATCTCGCTAGCGGGGGGTACAATGAGCAGTTCTTC.

The J gene is TRBJ2-2, the V gene TRBV6-1; D remains unclear. V was trimmed by 9 bases and J by 3 bases, leaving 11 bases between them. This CDR3 region has 13 residues. Germline-derived CDR1 and CDR2 are MNHNS and SASEGT. The CDR3 nucleotides read TGTGCCAGTAACCATATAGACACCGGGGAGCTGTTTTTT. Its translation is CASNHIDTGELFF.

V gene TRBV9 combines with J gene TRBJ1-3, with D possibly matching TRBD1 (6 bases). The CDR3 length is 18 residues. V lost 0 bases to trimming and J lost 4 bases, with 20 bases between them. Germline-derived CDR1 and CDR2 are SGDLS and YYNGEE. The CDR3 coding sequence is TGTGCCAGCAGCGTAGGGGGAGGGGGGGCTGTGGAAGGAAACACCATATATTTT. It codes for CASSVGGGGAVEGNTIYF.

The chain is built from TRBV6-5 and TRBJ1-3; TRBD1 might be the D (6 bases). V gave up 6 bases and J gave up 4 bases, with 10 bases separating them. The CDR3 runs 13 residues. Germline CDR1 and CDR2: MNHEY and SVGAGI. The CDR3 coding sequence is TGTGCCAGCAGCTTCGGGACAGGAAACACCATATATTTT. As protein: CASSFGTGNTIYF.

The V call is TRBV11-2, the J call TRBJ1-2; TRBD1 matches 9 bases. Trimming took 7 bases from V and 8 from J; bases not matched to a gene: 17. The CDR3 is 16 amino acids. Germline-derived CDR1 and CDR2 are SGHAT and FQNNGV. CDR3 nucleotides: TGTGCCAGCACCCGGTGGGGGACAGGGTACGGGGAAGGCTACACCTTC. Its protein is CASTRWGTGYGEGYTF.

This chain joins TRBV6-5 and TRBJ1-6; 7 bases match TRBD1. Germline CDR1 is MNHEY and CDR2 is SVGAGI. The length of the CDR3 is 14 residues. V gave up 8 bases and J gave up 10 bases; unmatched junction bases: 11. The CDR3 sequence: CASGRDSLGSPLHF. CDR3 nucleotide sequence: TGTGCCAGCGGTCGGGACAGCTTAGGGTCACCCCTCCACTTT.

This CDR3 is CASSPGTSGTGELFF. The DNA for the CDR3 is TGTGCCAGCAGCCCGGGGACTAGCGGGACCGGGGAGCTGTTTTTT. The V call is TRBV4-2, the J call TRBJ2-2; 12 nucleotides match TRBD2. The CDR3 spans 15 residues. Germline trimming cut 4 bases from V and 5 bases from J; bases unmatched to any gene: 2. Looked up from germline, CDR1 is LGHNA and CDR2 is YNFKEQ.

V gene TRBV9 combines with J gene TRBJ1-1, with D possibly being TRBD1 (5 bases). The CDR3 runs 16 residues. Germline V gene lookup returns CDR1 SGDLS and CDR2 YYNGEE. The ends were cut back, 0 bases at V and 0 bases at J, with 12 bases in the middle. The CDR3 nucleotides read TGTGCCAGCAGCGTAGGCGGGGGAGGCATGAACACTGAAGCTTTCTTT. It translates to CASSVGGGGMNTEAFF.

The rearrangement uses TRBV7-5 and TRBJ2-2; whether TRBD1, the table's D call, matches the DNA was not checked. TRBV7-5 is a documented pseudogene. This CDR3 region has 17 residues. The CDR3 is CARRSEPGQANTGELFF. For the CDR3, the DNA is TGTGCCAGAAGAAGCGAGCCGGGACAGGCGAACACCGGGGAGCTGTTTTTT.

CDR3 loop: CASSLYRGNTGELFF. The CDR3 region has the DNA TGTGCCAGCAGCCTTTACAGGGGGAACACCGGGGAGCTGTTTTTT. V usage is TRBV5-4 and J usage is TRBJ2-2, with 7 bases fitting TRBD1. This CDR3 spans 15 amino acids. Germline V gene lookup returns CDR1 SGHNT and CDR2 YYREEE (reference sequence). V trimming: 4 bases; J trimming: 1 base; junction bases outside the gene matches: 4.

The chain couples TRBV7-9 to TRBJ1-4, with 7 bases lining up with TRBD1. Germline-derived CDR1 and CDR2 are SEHNR and FQNEAQ (reference sequence). J was trimmed by 0 bases and V by 2 bases; bases with no gene match: 9. CDR3 size: 18 residues. The CDR3 DNA reads TGTGCCAGCAGCTTATACACAGGGGTCCCTGCAACTAATGAAAAACTGTTTTTT. This sequence encodes CASSLYTGVPATNEKLFF.

The rearrangement uses TRBV27 and TRBJ1-6, with 9 positions matching TRBD1. The CDR3 spans 16 residues. Germline V lookup: CDR1 MNHEY, CDR2 SMNVEV (reference sequence). J gave up 8 bases and V 2 bases, and 7 bases lay outside the gene matches. CDR3 sequence (DNA): TGTGCCAGCAGTTTAGAAGGGGGACAGGGTTATTCACCCCTCCACTTT. It translates to CASSLEGGQGYSPLHF.

The V and J genes are TRBV20-1 and TRBJ2-5, with no clear D. Trimming left V 5 bases short and J 7 bases short, with 8 bases between. Germline V gene data show CDR1 as DFQATT and CDR2 as SNEGSKA (reference sequence). This CDR3 contains 10 residues. For the CDR3, the DNA is TGCAGTGCTCCCATTGTGACCCAGTACTTC. Translation gives CSAPIVTQYF.